Listed here is a single TCR beta chain. This CDR3 has 17 amino acids. Germline loops: CDR1 MNHNS, CDR2 SASEGT. V was shortened by 3 bases and J by 5 bases, with 20 bases between the two germline ends. The source of the sample is a study of blood T cell repertoires in COVID-19. Background on the study: The study drew acute and convalescent COVID-19 samples from the United States, Italy and Spain. PBMCs, B-cell-depleted T cells, or T cells were the source of the cDNA or gDNA that made up the material.

Original handling: The authors estimated nucleated cell counts from reference gene primer amplification. The method was immunoSEQ multiplex PCR; TCRdb's version includes in-frame clones alone and lacks a portion of them. V, J and clone size derive from that table, while D and trimming were established from the DNA sequence. Among 95,000 or so clones listed, under 90% were seen once. The material sequenced was peripheral blood. The V gene is TRBV6-1, the J gene TRBJ1-5, with D tentatively TRBD1 (5 bases). This TCR was recovered from a woman aged 70-85 years with acute or convalescent COVID-19. CDR3 protein: CASSEVGDWAQHQPQHF. The CDR3 nucleotides are TGTGCCAGCAGTGAGGTTGGGGACTGGGCTCAGCATCAGCCCCAGCATTTT.